This T cell receptor beta chain is drawn from a study of Graves' ophthalmopathy and Graves' hyperthyroidism. Many counts were recorded for this clonotype. The germline CDR1 and CDR2 sequences are MNHNS and SASEGT. Trimming cost V 0 bases and J 6 bases; bases outside gene matches: 15. The CDR3 loop spans 18 amino acids. Amplifying from RNA transcripts, the study obtained TCR beta CDR3 regions. Second-round multiplex PCR followed a first-round RT-PCR using HTBI primers. TCRdb reanalysed the multiplex PCR reads using MiXCR and keeps one entry per CDR3 protein. The repertoire has 300,000 to 450,000 distinct CDR3 sequences, 15% to 20% of them found once; the top ten carry 2% to 2.5%.

What was sequenced was peripheral blood. The clonotype comes from an adult woman with stable Graves' hyperthyroidism. The V call is TRBV6-1, the J call TRBJ1-2, with 8 bases fitting TRBD1. The CDR3 DNA follows: TGTGCCAGCAGTGAAGCCGTGACAGGGGAGATCGGGGGTCATGGCTACACCTTC. It yields the protein CASSEAVTGEIGGHGYTF.